The source of this TCR beta chain is a study of graft-versus-host responses after intestinal transplantation. As for the study in general: The whole recipient group had anti-thymocyte globulin induction followed by tacrolimus and steroids for two to three years.

With respect to this clone: What it binds is unknown.

This CDR3 is built from 15 residues. Unmatched junction bases numbered 9, after V lost 1 base and J lost 4 bases. CDR1 GTSNPN and CDR2 SVGIG come from the germline V gene (reference sequence). Study conclusions and caveats: When patients had graft-donor T cell macrochimerism, their allografts held high graft-versus-host to host-versus-graft clonal ratios.

Profiling relied on immunoSEQ multiplex PCR, and the TCRdb table lists in-frame clones only, not all of them. The sample carries some 88,000 clones, 93% recorded once. The source is a human donor who received an intestinal transplant. The sample in question was unstimulated CD8+ T cells sorted from spleen or lymph node cells, obtained before intestinal transplant. This chain joins TRBV30 and TRBJ2-5; 7 bases agree with TRBD2. CDR3 in amino acids: CAWSASSGRGETQYF. CDR3 nucleotide sequence: TGTGCCTGGAGTGCGTCTAGCGGCCGAGGAGAGACCCAGTACTTC.